Described below is a single T cell receptor (beta chain) sequence and its context. Data came from immunoSEQ multiplex PCR; TCRdb stores just in-frame clones and leaves some out. The sample lists approximately 81,000 clones, 81% occurring once. This entry comes from a study of technical replicates of blood from several donors. Trimming shortened V by 6 bases and J by 3 bases, and 16 bases separated the two germline ends. Germline CDR1 SGHNT, CDR2 YYREEE (reference sequence). The CDR3 contains 14 residues. The source material was PBMCs. The sequence derives from a human donor in good health. Some clones in this sample may be carry-over from other donors' samples. This sequence joins TRBV5-4 and TRBJ2-7, with D tentatively TRBD1 (6 bases). CDR3 amino acids: CASTPSPGDYEQYF. CDR3 nucleotides: TGTGCCAGCACCCCCTCTCCAGGGGACTACGAGCAGTACTTC. Filled out from reference TRBV5-4 and TRBJ2-7, the complete variable domain reads ETGVTQSPTHLIKTRGQQVTLRCSSQSGHNTVSWYQQALGQGPQFIFQYYREEENGRGNFPPRFSGLQFPNYSSELNVNALELDDSALYLCASTPSPGDYEQYFGPGTRLTVT.